This T cell receptor (beta chain) was profiled in a study of blood T cell repertoires in COVID-19 (TCRdb year 2020). Notes on the research overall: Collaborator samples came from the United States, Italy and Spain and covered acute and convalescent phases of COVID-19. The repertoires were released in a freely available public database intended as a resource for research on the immune response to SARS-CoV-2. Samples were obtained from the ongoing ImmuneRACE study (first 160 participants) and from 1,000 to 1,500 subjects provided by 6 global collaborators. Where available, HLA class I and class II types were obtained from metadata supplied by the sample provider rather than from assay-based typing. The dataset comprised deeply sampled blood TCRbeta repertoires from subjects exposed to, actively infected with, or recovered from COVID-19. The prospective study material was composed of cDNA or gDNA derived from T cells, B-cell-depleted T cells, or PBMCs. Nearly every sample came with metadata listing a de-identified subject ID, COVID-19 status, age in years and sex.

Results and caveats for the whole study, not just this receptor: Clinical and demographic metadata were provided uncurated, with the amount varying by source and participant.

Of note for this clone: It has no known antigen specificity. At one end, the junction sequence differs from germline, possibly due to a read error.

The immunoSEQ Assay, a bias-controlled multiplex PCR, was used to amplify TCRbeta CDR3 regions from genomic DNA. Under the source paper's analysis protocol: Within the assay, amplification of reference gene primers was used to estimate how many nucleated cells each sample contained. To quantify the absolute abundance of each unique TCRbeta CDR3 rearrangement, sequence reads were collapsed and filtered. For each sample, productive Simpson clonality was calculated as the square root of Simpson's diversity index over productive rearrangements. In TCRdb, the immuneACCESS table is reduced to in-frame sequences with V and J assigned. These tables do not hold every clone; where another copy was compared, an unresolved V gene accounts for under half, and the others remain unexplained. V, J and clone size reflect that table, while D and trimming were determined from the DNA. The table for this sample lists more than 90,000 clones; about 83% of them were counted only once. 15% to 20% of the sample is in the top ten clones.

At one collaborating source in Seattle, patients were enrolled during active infection and were followed longitudinally through the course of disease. Each collaborating institution followed its own protocols to collect whole blood in K2EDTA tubes. For TCRbeta analysis, collaborators shipped samples as frozen whole blood, isolated PBMCs, or DNA extracted from either of those sample types. Looking up the germline V gene (reference sequence) yields CDR1 SSHAT and CDR2 FNYEAQ. From cysteine to phenylalanine, the CDR3 is 14 amino acids long. Kept here is only the CDR3 DNA, which spans 42 bases and is read in frame from base 1.

Here the chain combines TRBV7-7 and TRBJ2-3, and TRBD2 aligns with 8 junction nucleotides. This receptor was obtained from a woman aged 55-75 years with COVID-19, enrolled during active disease. Sequencing was done on a sample of peripheral blood. The CDR3 has the sequence CASSLDGGDSSQYF. The DNA sequence is TGTGCTAGCAGCTTAGACGGGGGGGACTCTTCGCAGTATTTT.